Shown below are 25 T cell receptor beta chains from a single sample sequenced in a study of blood T cells in healthy people across ages. Together with a sample-barcoded 5' primer, a J-beta primer mix was included in a second PCR lasting roughly 7 to 11 cycles. TCRdb re-derived calls from the 5' RACE reads in MiXCR, one entry per CDR3 protein. Of about 1.4 million distinct CDR3 sequences in the sample, approximately 60% were seen once. The sample consisted of blood. Every receptor here comes from a man between 18 and 29 years old in good health.

The rearrangement joins TRBV20-1 to TRBJ2-7; D gene ambiguous. The CDR3 has 12 amino acids. Germline V gives CDR1 DFQATT, CDR2 SNEGSKA (reference sequence). Trimming left V 0 bases short and J 5 bases short, with 8 bases between. CDR3 residues: CSARDLFNEQYF. CDR3 sequence (DNA): TGCAGTGCTAGAGATCTCTTTAACGAGCAGTACTTC.

V gene TRBV5-1 combines with J gene TRBJ2-1; 9 bases align to TRBD2. The CDR3 runs to 17 residues. V lost 3 bases and J lost 3; bases outside the gene matches: 10. The germline CDR1 and CDR2 sequences are SGHRS and YFSETQ. The CDR3 DNA follows: TGCGCCAGCAGCTCTCTTAGCGGGCGGGGGGGCTACAATGAGCAGTTCTTC. Residues: CASSSLSGRGGYNEQFF.

The chain employs TRBV20-1 and TRBJ1-4, with D tentatively TRBD1 (5 bases). Between the trimmed V and J ends, which lost 5 bases and 7 bases, there was a span of 14 bases. CDR3 length: 13 residues. Germline CDR1 DFQATT, CDR2 SNEGSKA (reference sequence). The CDR3 reads CSAPGEGSEKLFF. In DNA form, the CDR3 reads TGCAGTGCTCCTGGGGAGGGGTCTGAAAAACTGTTTTTT.

DNA for the CDR3: TGTGCCAGCAGCCAAGACCGGAGGGGATACTCTGGGGCCAACGTCCTGACTTTC. Residues: CASSQDRRGYSGANVLTF. V gene TRBV4-2 combines with J gene TRBJ2-6; weak D call: TRBD2 (6 bases). Trimming left V 0 bases short and J 0 bases short, with 12 bases between. Per germline, CDR1 LGHNA and CDR2 YNFKEQ. The CDR3 consists of 18 residues.

V is TRBV18 and J is TRBJ1-2; no clear D gene. The CDR3 is 13 amino acids. Germline V CDR1 and CDR2: KGHSH, LQKENI. V shed 2 bases and J shed 3 bases, with 7 bases lying between them. The CDR3 DNA is TGTGCCAGCTCACCAATCCAGGACTATGGCTACACCTTC. It yields the protein CASSPIQDYGYTF. Supplemented by reference TRBV18 and TRBJ1-2, the full variable domain reads NAGVMQNPRHLVRRRGQEARLRCSPMKGHSHVYWYRQLPEEGLKFMVYLQKENIIDESGMPKERFSAEFPKEGPSILRIQQVVRGDSAAYFCASSPIQDYGYTFGSGTRLTVV.

The J gene is TRBJ2-4, the V gene TRBV20-1, with 12 positions matching TRBD2. Germline V lookup: CDR1 DFQATT, CDR2 SNEGSKA (reference sequence). This CDR3 is built from 11 residues. V was clipped by 6 bases and J by 13 bases; unmatched bases: 4. CDR3 coding DNA: TGCAGTGCCACGACTAGCGGGGGCCAGTACTTC. It specifies CSATTSGGQYF.

V usage is TRBV15 and J usage is TRBJ1-6, with unresolved D. The V gene lost 3 bases and the J gene lost 0 bases, with 12 bases spanning the gap. Germline values: CDR1 LNHNV, CDR2 YYDKDF (reference sequence). This CDR3 has 17 residues. The CDR3 region has the DNA TGTGCCACCAGCAGCGTCGGCGAATCCTCCTATAATTCACCCCTCCACTTT. Translation gives CATSSVGESSYNSPLHF.

This clonotype was observed at least ten times. The chain has TRBV29-1 and TRBJ2-7, with unresolved D. Germline V gene sequence: CDR1 SQVTM, CDR2 ANQGSEA. CDR3 size: 11 residues. Deletions cut 1 base from V and 6 bases from J, with 7 bases between. CDR3: CSVEVYGEQYF. CDR3 DNA sequence: TGCAGCGTTGAAGTGTATGGCGAGCAGTACTTC.

This sequence joins TRBV5-6 and TRBJ2-1; D is undetermined. V shed 7 bases and J shed 5 bases, with 19 bases lying between them. Germline lookup yields CDR1 SGHDT and CDR2 YYEEEE. The CDR3 sequence is 15 residues long. The CDR3 nucleotides are TGTGCCAGCTTTAGCATCGGCCGTGGCGACAATGAGCAGTTCTTC. Encoded protein: CASFSIGRGDNEQFF.

The chain employs TRBV9 and TRBJ1-2; tentatively, D is TRBD1 (5 bases). CDR3 length: 12 residues. Germline-derived CDR1 and CDR2 are SGDLS and YYNGEE. The V end lost 0 bases, the J end lost 8 bases, and 8 bases lay between the germline ends. In nucleotides, the CDR3 is TGTGCCAGCAGCGTAGCCGGGGCGGGCTACACCTTC. Protein sequence: CASSVAGAGYTF.

Comments on this clonotype: Mismatch with germline at one junction end may stem from a read error. This chain uses TRBV20-1 with TRBJ2-7, with TRBD1 matching over 7 bases. CDR1 and CDR2 from the germline V gene are DFQATT and SNEGSKA (reference sequence). This CDR3 spans 14 amino acids. The CDR3 loop is CSVNIGDSPYEQYF. DNA of the CDR3: TGTAGTGTTAATATCGGGGACAGCCCCTACGAGCAGTACTTC.

CDR3 loop: CASSVDLGAYEQYF. CDR3 DNA sequence: TGTGCCAGCAGCGTAGATCTGGGAGCCTACGAGCAGTACTTC. The rearrangement joins TRBV9 to TRBJ2-7; the D gene is possibly TRBD2 (5 bases). The V end lost 0 bases, the J end lost 2 bases, and 9 bases lay between the germline ends. The CDR3 sequence is 14 residues long. Germline V gene data show CDR1 as SGDLS and CDR2 as YYNGEE.

The V gene is TRBV18, the J gene TRBJ2-7; 10 bases line up with TRBD1. Germline V CDR1 and CDR2: KGHSH, LQKENI. V lost 4 bases to trimming and J lost 5 bases; unmatched junction nucleotides: 8. This CDR3 comprises 15 residues. This CDR3 reads CASSLRTGGEDEQYF. CDR3 sequence (DNA): TGTGCCAGCTCACTCCGGACAGGGGGAGAAGACGAGCAGTACTTC. The full variable domain, with the rest looked up from reference TRBV18 and TRBJ2-7, is NAGVMQNPRHLVRRRGQEARLRCSPMKGHSHVYWYRQLPEEGLKFMVYLQKENIIDESGMPKERFSAEFPKEGPSILRIQQVVRGDSAAYFCASSLRTGGEDEQYFGPGTRLTVT.

This rearrangement joins TRBV10-3 to TRBJ2-4, with 7 bases lining up with TRBD1. Germline loops: CDR1 ENHRY, CDR2 SYGVKD. V gave up 6 bases and J gave up 8 bases; unmatched junction bases: 7. CDR3 length: 13 residues. CDR3 residues: CAIREGAGDIQYF. The CDR3 DNA reads TGTGCCATCAGAGAGGGGGCTGGGGACATTCAGTACTTC.

The CDR3, as DNA: TGTGCCAGCAGTCCGGCACTAGCGGGAGGGGGTGAGCAGTTCTTC. This codes for CASSPALAGGGEQFF. V usage is TRBV2 and J usage is TRBJ2-1; 13 bases align to TRBD2. Germline-derived CDR1 and CDR2 are SNHLY and FYNNEI. The trim removed 5 bases at V and 9 bases at J, leaving 7 bases unmatched. The CDR3 loop spans 15 amino acids.

This clonotype appeared a few times. The rearrangement uses TRBV12-3 or TRBV12-4 and TRBJ1-2, with D possibly TRBD1 on 5 matching bases. This CDR3 has 17 residues. The V end was cut by 7 bases, the J end by 3 bases, with 24 bases between. CDR3 loop: CASTTLDQGHPDYGYTF. CDR3 sequence (DNA): TGTGCCAGCACCACCCTAGACCAAGGACACCCAGACTATGGCTACACCTTC.

The V and J genes are TRBV7-9 and TRBJ1-6; no reliable D call. The V gene's germline CDR1 is SEHNR and CDR2 FQNEAQ (reference sequence). V was shortened by 1 base and J by 9 bases, with 7 bases between the two germline ends. This CDR3 region has 13 residues. CDR3 amino acids: CASSLDGPSPLHF. CDR3 in DNA: TGTGCCAGCAGCTTAGATGGCCCTTCACCCCTCCACTTT.

The chain joins TRBV7-9 to TRBJ1-1; D uncertain. CDR1 SEHNR and CDR2 FQNEAQ come from the germline V gene (reference sequence). The CDR3 loop spans 14 amino acids. The ends were cut back, 1 base at V and 4 bases at J, with 10 bases in the middle. The DNA of the CDR3 is TGTGCCAGCAGCTTAGGCACGGTCGTCACTGAAGCTTTCTTT. Translating it yields CASSLGTVVTEAFF.

The V call is TRBV6-6, the J call TRBJ2-5, with D hard to call. CDR3 length: 14 amino acids. V lost 10 bases to trimming and J lost 0 bases, with 15 bases between them. CDR1 and CDR2 from the germline V gene are MNHNY and SVGAGI (reference sequence). The CDR3 DNA reads TGTGCCACCTACCCGGACGGTTACCAAGAGACCCAGTACTTC. The encoded protein is CATYPDGYQETQYF.

For this clonotype: The junction departs from the called germline gene at one end, perhaps through a read error. This sequence joins TRBV20-1 and TRBJ1-2, with D hard to call. Germline CDR1 and CDR2: DFQATT and SNEGSKA (reference sequence). The CDR3 totals 14 residues. CDR3 region: CSASDPIVYYGHTF. In DNA, the CDR3 is TGCAGTGCTAGTGACCCGATTGTGTACTATGGCCACACCTTC.

J is TRBJ2-5 and V is TRBV27; D unclear. V was shortened by 3 bases and J by 11 bases, with 16 bases between the two germline ends. The CDR3 totals 13 residues. Germline CDR1 and CDR2: MNHEY and SMNVEV (reference sequence). This chain's CDR3 is CASSFRNGNEQYF. DNA for the CDR3: TGTGCCAGCAGTTTTCGCAACGGCAATGAGCAGTACTTC.

The chain has TRBV28 and TRBJ1-2; TRBD1 matches 8 bases. With V trimmed by 7 bases and J by 0 bases, 13 bases remained unmatched. The CDR3 covers 17 residues. CDR1 and CDR2 from the germline V gene are MDHEN and SYDVKM. The DNA of the CDR3 is TGTGCCAGCACCACGGGACAGGAGACTTTCGCTAACTATGGCTACACCTTC. Its translation is CASTTGQETFANYGYTF.

The V and J genes are TRBV7-9 and TRBJ2-1; the match to TRBD2 covers 14 bases. The CDR3 is 15 amino acids. Germline CDR1 and CDR2: SEHNR and FQNEAQ (reference sequence). V lost 3 bases, J lost 8 bases, and 3 bases stayed unmatched. The CDR3 DNA reads TGTGCCAGCAGCTTGACTAGCGGGAGGGGGCATGAGCAGTTCTTC. It yields the protein CASSLTSGRGHEQFF.

The chain has TRBV12-3 or TRBV12-4 and TRBJ2-1, with 14 nucleotides matching TRBD2. Unmatched junction bases numbered 16, after V lost 6 bases and J lost 0 bases. The CDR3 is 21 residues long. CDR3 in amino acids: CASSLSLGLAGVKGSYNEQFF. CDR3 nucleotide sequence: TGTGCCAGCAGCCTTTCCTTGGGACTAGCGGGAGTTAAGGGCTCCTACAATGAGCAGTTCTTC.

In DNA, the CDR3 is TGTGCCAGCAGTCTGACTAGCGGGAGGGCCCACGAGCAGTACTTC. This encodes CASSLTSGRAHEQYF. The chain employs TRBV12-3 or TRBV12-4 and TRBJ2-7, with 14 positions matching TRBD2. V was clipped by 5 bases and J by 5 bases; unmatched bases: 5. This CDR3 contains 15 residues.